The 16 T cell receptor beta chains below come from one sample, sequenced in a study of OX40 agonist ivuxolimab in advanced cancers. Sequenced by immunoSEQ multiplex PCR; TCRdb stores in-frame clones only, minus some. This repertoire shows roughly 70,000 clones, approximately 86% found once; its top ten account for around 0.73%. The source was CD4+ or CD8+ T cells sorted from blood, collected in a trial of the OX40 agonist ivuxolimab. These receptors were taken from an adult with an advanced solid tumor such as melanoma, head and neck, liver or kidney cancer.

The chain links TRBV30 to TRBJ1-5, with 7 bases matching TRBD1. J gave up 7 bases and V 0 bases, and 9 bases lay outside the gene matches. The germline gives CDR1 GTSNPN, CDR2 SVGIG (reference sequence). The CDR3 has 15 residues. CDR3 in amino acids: CAWSVQSGGSQPQHF. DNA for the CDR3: TGTGCCTGGAGTGTACAATCAGGGGGAAGCCAGCCCCAGCATTTT. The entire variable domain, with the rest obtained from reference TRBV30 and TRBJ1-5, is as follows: SQTIHQWPATLVQPVGSPLSLECTVEGTSNPNLYWYRQAAGRGLQLLFYSVGIGQISSEVPQNLSASRPQDRQFILSSKKLLLSDSGFYLCAWSVQSGGSQPQHFGDGTRLSIL.

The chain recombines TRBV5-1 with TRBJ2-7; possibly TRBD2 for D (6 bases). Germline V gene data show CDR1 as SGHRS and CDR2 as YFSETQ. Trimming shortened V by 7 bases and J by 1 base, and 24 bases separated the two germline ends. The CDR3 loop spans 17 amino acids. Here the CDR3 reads CASSIPRNGSWSYEQYF. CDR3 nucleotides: TGCGCCAGCTCAATTCCTAGGAACGGGAGTTGGTCCTACGAGCAGTACTTC. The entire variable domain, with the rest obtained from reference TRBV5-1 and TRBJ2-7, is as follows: KAGVTQTPRYLIKTRGQQVTLSCSPISGHRSVSWYQQTPGQGLQFLFEYFSETQRNKGNFPGRFSGRQFSNSRSEMNVSTLELGDSALYLCASSIPRNGSWSYEQYFGPGTRLTVT.

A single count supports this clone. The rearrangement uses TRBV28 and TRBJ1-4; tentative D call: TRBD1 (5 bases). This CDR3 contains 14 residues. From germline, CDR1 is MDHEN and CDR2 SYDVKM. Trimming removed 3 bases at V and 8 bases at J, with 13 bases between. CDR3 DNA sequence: TGTGCCAGCAGTTTTATGGGGCTTAACGAAAAACTGTTTTTT. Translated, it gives CASSFMGLNEKLFF.

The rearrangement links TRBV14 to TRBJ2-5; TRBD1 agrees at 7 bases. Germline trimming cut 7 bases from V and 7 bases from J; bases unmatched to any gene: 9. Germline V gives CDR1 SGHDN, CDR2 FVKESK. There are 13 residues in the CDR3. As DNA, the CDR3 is TGTGCCAGCACCCTGACAGGGCTTAGGACCCAGTACTTC. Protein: CASTLTGLRTQYF. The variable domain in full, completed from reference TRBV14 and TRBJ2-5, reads EAGVTQFPSHSVIEKGQTVTLRCDPISGHDNLYWYRRVMGKEIKFLLHFVKESKQDESGMPNNRFLAERTGGTYSTLKVQPAELEDSGVYFCASTLTGLRTQYFGPGTRLLVL.

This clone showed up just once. DNA for the CDR3: TGTGCCAGCTCACTGGGGTTAAATACGGGGTACGAGCAGTACTTC. Translating gives CASSLGLNTGYEQYF. The chain employs TRBV18 and TRBJ2-7, with a possible D match to TRBD2 (5 bases). The V gene lost 4 bases and the J gene lost 4 bases, with 17 bases spanning the gap. The CDR3 spans 15 residues. Germline lookup yields CDR1 KGHSH and CDR2 LQKENI.

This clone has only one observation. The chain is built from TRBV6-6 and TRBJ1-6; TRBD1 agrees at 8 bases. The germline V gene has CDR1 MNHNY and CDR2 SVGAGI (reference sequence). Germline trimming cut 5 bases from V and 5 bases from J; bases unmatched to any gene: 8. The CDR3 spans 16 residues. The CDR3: CASSPKTGGNNSPLHF. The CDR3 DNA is TGTGCCAGCAGTCCCAAAACAGGGGGGAATAATTCACCCCTCCACTTT.

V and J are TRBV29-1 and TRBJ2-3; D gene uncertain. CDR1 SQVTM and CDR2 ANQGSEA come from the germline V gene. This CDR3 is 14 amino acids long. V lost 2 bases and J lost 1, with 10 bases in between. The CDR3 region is CSVESSDRTDTQYF. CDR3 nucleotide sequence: TGCAGCGTTGAATCCAGCGATCGCACAGATACGCAGTATTTT.

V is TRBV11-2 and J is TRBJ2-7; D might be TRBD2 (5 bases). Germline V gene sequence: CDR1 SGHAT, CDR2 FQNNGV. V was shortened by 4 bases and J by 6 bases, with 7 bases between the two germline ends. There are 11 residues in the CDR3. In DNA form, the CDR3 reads TGTGCCAGCAGCTCGGGGAGCGAGCAGTACTTC. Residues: CASSSGSEQYF.

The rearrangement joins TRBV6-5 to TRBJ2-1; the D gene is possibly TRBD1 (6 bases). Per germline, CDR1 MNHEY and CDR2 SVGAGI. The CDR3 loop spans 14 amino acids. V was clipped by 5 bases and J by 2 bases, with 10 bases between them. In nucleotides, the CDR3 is TGTGCCAGCAGTCAACGGACAGCCTACAATGAGCAGTTCTTC. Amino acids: CASSQRTAYNEQFF.

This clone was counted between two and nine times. The CDR3 region has the DNA TGTGCCAGCAGTGGTAAACTTCAGGGGCGGCTCGGCGAGCAGTTCTTC. Translation gives CASSGKLQGRLGEQFF. The chain has TRBV6-1 and TRBJ2-1, with D possibly TRBD1 on 6 matching bases. Germline-derived CDR1 and CDR2 are MNHNS and SASEGT. V lost 4 bases, J lost 10 bases, and 23 bases lay in between. There are 16 residues in the CDR3.

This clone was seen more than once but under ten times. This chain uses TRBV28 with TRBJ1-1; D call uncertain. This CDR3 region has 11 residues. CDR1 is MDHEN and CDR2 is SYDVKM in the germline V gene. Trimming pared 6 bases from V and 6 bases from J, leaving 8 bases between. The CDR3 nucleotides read TGTGCCAGCAGGGCAGCCTCTGAAGCTTTCTTT. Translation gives CASRAASEAFF.

The CDR3 nucleotides read TGTGCCAGCAGTTTAGAGCTCAGGGGTTCACCCCTCCACTTT. This sequence encodes CASSLELRGSPLHF. The V call is TRBV27, the J call TRBJ1-6, with D perhaps matching TRBD1 (6 bases). This CDR3 is 14 amino acids long. Trimming removed 2 bases from V and 9 bases from J, with 11 bases in between. Germline CDR1 and CDR2: MNHEY and SMNVEV (reference sequence).

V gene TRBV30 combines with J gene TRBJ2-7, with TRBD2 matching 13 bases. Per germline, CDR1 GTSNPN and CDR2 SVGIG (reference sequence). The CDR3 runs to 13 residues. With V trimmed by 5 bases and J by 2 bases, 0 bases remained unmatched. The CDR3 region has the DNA TGTGCCTGGGGACTAGCGGGGGCCTACGAGCAGTACTTC. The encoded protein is CAWGLAGAYEQYF. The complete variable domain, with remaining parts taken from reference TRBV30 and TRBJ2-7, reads SQTIHQWPATLVQPVGSPLSLECTVEGTSNPNLYWYRQAAGRGLQLLFYSVGIGQISSEVPQNLSASRPQDRQFILSSKKLLLSDSGFYLCAWGLAGAYEQYFGPGTRLTVT.

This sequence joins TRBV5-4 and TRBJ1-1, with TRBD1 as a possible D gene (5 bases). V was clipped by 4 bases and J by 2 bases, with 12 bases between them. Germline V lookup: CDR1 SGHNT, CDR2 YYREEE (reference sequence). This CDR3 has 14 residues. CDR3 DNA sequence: TGTGCCAGCAGCCCAGGGATTCCAAACACTGAAGCTTTCTTT. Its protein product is CASSPGIPNTEAFF.

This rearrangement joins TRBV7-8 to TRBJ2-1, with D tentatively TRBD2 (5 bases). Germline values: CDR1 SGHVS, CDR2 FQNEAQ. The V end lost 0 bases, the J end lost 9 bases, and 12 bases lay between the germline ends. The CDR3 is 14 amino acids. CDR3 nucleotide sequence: TGTGCCAGCAGCTTAGCGGCTACTCGGGGTGAGCAGTTCTTC. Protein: CASSLAATRGEQFF.

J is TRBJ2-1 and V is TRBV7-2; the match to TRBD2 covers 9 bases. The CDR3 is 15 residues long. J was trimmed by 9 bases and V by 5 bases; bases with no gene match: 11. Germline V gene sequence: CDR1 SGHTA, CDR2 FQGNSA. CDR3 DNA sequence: TGTGCCAGCAGCACATACCTAGGCGGGAGGGTTGAGCAGTTCTTC. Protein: CASSTYLGGRVEQFF.